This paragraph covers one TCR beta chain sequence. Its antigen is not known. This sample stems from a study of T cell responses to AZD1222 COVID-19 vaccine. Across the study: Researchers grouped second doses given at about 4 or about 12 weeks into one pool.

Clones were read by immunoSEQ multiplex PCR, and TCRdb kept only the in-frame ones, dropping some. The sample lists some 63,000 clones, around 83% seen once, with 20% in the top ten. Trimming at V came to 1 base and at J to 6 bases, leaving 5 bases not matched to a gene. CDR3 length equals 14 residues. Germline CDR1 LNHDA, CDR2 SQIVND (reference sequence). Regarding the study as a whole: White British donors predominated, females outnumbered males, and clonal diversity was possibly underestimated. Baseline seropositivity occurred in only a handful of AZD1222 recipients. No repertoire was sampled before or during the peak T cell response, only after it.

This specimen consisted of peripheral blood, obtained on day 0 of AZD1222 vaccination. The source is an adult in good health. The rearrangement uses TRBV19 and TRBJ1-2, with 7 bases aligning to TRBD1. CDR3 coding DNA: TGTGCCAGTAGTATAGCGGACAGGCTCCATGGCTACACCTTC. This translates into CASSIADRLHGYTF.